These 4 T cell receptor beta chains came from one sample sequenced in a study of Ad26.COV2.S vaccination and SARS-CoV-2 variants. TCRdb keeps only in-frame clones here, not all; method: immunoSEQ multiplex PCR. This sample has 440,000 or so clones; about 90% occur once, and the top ten carry approximately 4.5%. The treatment here: some 20 received Ad26.COV2.S at low or high dose, single or two shots; several received placebo; per-sample allocation not given. On day 63 after the first injection, vaccine and placebo recipients gave samples. The starting material was peripheral blood, obtained in a trial of Ad26.COV2.S vaccine versus placebo. The receptors come from a person between 18 and 65 years old who received the Ad26.COV2.S COVID-19 vaccine or a placebo.

This sequence joins TRBV7-8 and TRBJ2-1; D is ambiguous. The CDR3 is 15 amino acids. Germline V lookup: CDR1 SGHVS, CDR2 FQNEAQ. Trimming cost V 2 bases and J 7 bases, with 15 bases left between them. CDR3: CASSLFGKGLNEQFF. CDR3 bases: TGTGCCAGCAGCTTATTTGGGAAAGGATTAAATGAGCAGTTCTTC.

V and J are TRBV28 and TRBJ1-2, with TRBD1 matching over 11 bases. The CDR3 covers 15 residues. Unmatched junction bases numbered 7, after V lost 6 bases and J lost 4 bases. The germline CDR1 and CDR2 sequences are MDHEN and SYDVKM. As DNA, the CDR3 is TGTGCCAGCAGACCTCCGGGACAGGGGGGCTATGGCTACACCTTC. It encodes CASRPPGQGGYGYTF.

The CDR3: CASSLPSGRAENEQFF. The CDR3 nucleotides are TGTGCCAGCAGCTTACCTAGCGGGAGGGCCGAGAATGAGCAGTTCTTC. The chain links TRBV7-6 to TRBJ2-1, with 12 bases matching TRBD2. The CDR3 has 16 residues. From germline, CDR1 is SGHVS and CDR2 FNYEAQ. The V gene end was trimmed by 2 bases and the J gene end by 7 bases; junction bases not matched to a gene: 6.

This clone was seen only once. The chain links TRBV15 to TRBJ2-3; 7 bases agree with TRBD2. The length of the CDR3 is 14 residues. Trimming removed 6 bases from V and 0 bases from J; junction bases left unmatched: 3. CDR1 LNHNV and CDR2 YYDKDF come from the germline V gene (reference sequence). The CDR3 DNA sequence: TGTGCCACCAGGCCTAGCGGTAGCACAGATACGCAGTATTTT. This translates into CATRPSGSTDTQYF.